A single sample gave rise to the 6 T cell receptor beta chains below, sequenced in a study of blood T cells in healthy people across ages. For the second PCR, which ran for roughly 6 to 12 cycles, a sample-barcoded 5' primer and a J-beta primer mix were used. In TCRdb, the 5' RACE reads were re-called with MiXCR into one record per CDR3 protein. The sample contains about 1 million distinct CDR3 sequences, 45% of which appear only once. Sequences were obtained from blood. These receptors were collected from a woman aged 55 to 70 in good health.

The chain is built from TRBV30 and TRBJ2-1; D call uncertain. Germline-derived CDR1 and CDR2 are GTSNPN and SVGIG (reference sequence). V lost 5 bases and J 8 bases, leaving 22 bases between the germline ends. The CDR3 has 15 residues. The CDR3 bases are TGTGCCTGGTCTCAAGGGTCGGGTTTCGGGCATGAGCAGTTCTTC. Amino acid sequence: CAWSQGSGFGHEQFF.

The rearrangement joins TRBV6-5 to TRBJ1-2; D remains ambiguous. The CDR3 has 11 residues. Germline loops: CDR1 MNHEY, CDR2 SVGAGI. The V end lost 10 bases, the J end lost 5 bases, and 11 bases lay between the germline ends. Here the CDR3 DNA reads TGTGCCACCCGCTCATTGTATGGCTACACCTTC. This encodes CATRSLYGYTF.

The chain uses TRBV11-2 and TRBJ2-1; 9 nucleotides match TRBD2. Germline CDR1 is SGHAT and CDR2 is FQNNGV. V dropped 4 bases and J dropped 4; count of bases not matched to a gene: 20. This CDR3 spans 20 amino acids. In DNA form, the CDR3 reads TGTGCCAGCAGCTCCGCGGCGGGGGGACCGGGGCTAGCGGGATACAATGAGCAGTTCTTC. Amino acid sequence: CASSSAAGGPGLAGYNEQFF. The variable domain in full, with the rest retrieved from reference TRBV11-2 and TRBJ2-1, is EAGVAQSPRYKIIEKRQSVAFWCNPISGHATLYWYQQILGQGPKLLIQFQNNGVVDDSQLPKDRFSAERLKGVDSTLKIQPAKLEDSAVYLCASSSAAGGPGLAGYNEQFFGPGTRLTVL.

This clonotype was detected only a few times. The V call is TRBV28, the J call TRBJ2-7; D is uncertain. The CDR3 contains 14 residues. CDR1 is MDHEN, CDR2 SYDVKM, per germline. V was clipped by 2 bases and J by 7 bases, with 15 bases between them. The CDR3 DNA reads as TGTGCCAGCAGTTTACCCCACGCACTTGGGGAGCAGTACTTC. Protein sequence: CASSLPHALGEQYF. Filled out from reference TRBV28 and TRBJ2-7, the complete variable domain reads DVKVTQSSRYLVKRTGEKVFLECVQDMDHENMFWYRQDPGLGLRLIYFSYDVKMKEKGDIPEGYSVSREKKERFSLILESASTNQTSMYLCASSLPHALGEQYFGPGTRLTVT.

J is TRBJ2-1 and V is TRBV14, with 11 nucleotides matching TRBD2. The junction had 4 bases not matched to a gene; V was cut back by 3 bases and J by 9 bases. This CDR3 has 14 amino acids. From germline, CDR1 is SGHDN and CDR2 FVKESK. CDR3 amino acids: CASSQQLAGVEQFF. CDR3 nucleotides: TGTGCCAGCAGCCAGCAACTAGCGGGAGTTGAGCAGTTCTTC. Full variable domain (remainder filled in from reference TRBV14 and TRBJ2-1): EAGVTQFPSHSVIEKGQTVTLRCDPISGHDNLYWYRRVMGKEIKFLLHFVKESKQDESGMPNNRFLAERTGGTYSTLKVQPAELEDSGVYFCASSQQLAGVEQFFGPGTRLTVL.

The sample holds many counts of this clonotype. V usage is TRBV5-1 and J usage is TRBJ2-7, with 7 bases matching TRBD1. J was trimmed by 0 bases and V by 1 base; bases with no gene match: 1. This CDR3 region has 14 residues. Per the germline V gene, CDR1 is SGHRS and CDR2 is YFSETQ. CDR3 amino acids: CASSLTGDSYEQYF. CDR3 DNA: TGCGCCAGCAGCTTGACAGGGGACTCCTACGAGCAGTACTTC.